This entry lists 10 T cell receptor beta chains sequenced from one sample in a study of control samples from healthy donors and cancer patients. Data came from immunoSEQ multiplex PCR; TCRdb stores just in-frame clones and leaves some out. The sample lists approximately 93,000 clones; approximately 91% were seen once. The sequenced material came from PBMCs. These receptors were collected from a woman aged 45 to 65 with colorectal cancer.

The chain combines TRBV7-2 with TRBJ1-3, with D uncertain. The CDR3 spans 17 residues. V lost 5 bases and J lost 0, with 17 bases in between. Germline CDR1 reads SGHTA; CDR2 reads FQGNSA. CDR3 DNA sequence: TGTGCCAGCAGCGCCCCCGAGCAGCCGCGCTCTGGAAACACCATATATTTT. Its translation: CASSAPEQPRSGNTIYF.

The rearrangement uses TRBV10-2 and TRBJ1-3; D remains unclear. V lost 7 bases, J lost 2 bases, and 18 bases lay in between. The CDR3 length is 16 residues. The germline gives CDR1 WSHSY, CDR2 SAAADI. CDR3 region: CASTPLTGPAGNTIYF. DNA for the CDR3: TGCGCCAGCACACCCCTCACCGGACCAGCTGGAAACACCATATATTTT.

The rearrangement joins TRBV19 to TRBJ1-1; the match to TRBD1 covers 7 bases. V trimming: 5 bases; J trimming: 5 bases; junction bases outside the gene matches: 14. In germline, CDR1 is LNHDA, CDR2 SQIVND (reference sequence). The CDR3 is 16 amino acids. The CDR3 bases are TGTGCCAGTAGTGCCTGGGAGGGGGCTACGAGGACTGAAGCTTTCTTT. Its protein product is CASSAWEGATRTEAFF.

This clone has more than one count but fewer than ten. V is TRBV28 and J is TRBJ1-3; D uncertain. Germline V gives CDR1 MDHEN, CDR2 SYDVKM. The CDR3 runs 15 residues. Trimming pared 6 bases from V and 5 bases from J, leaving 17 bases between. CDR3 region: CASSPIRVIRNTIYF. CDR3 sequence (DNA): TGTGCCAGCAGCCCCATAAGGGTAATACGAAACACCATATATTTT.

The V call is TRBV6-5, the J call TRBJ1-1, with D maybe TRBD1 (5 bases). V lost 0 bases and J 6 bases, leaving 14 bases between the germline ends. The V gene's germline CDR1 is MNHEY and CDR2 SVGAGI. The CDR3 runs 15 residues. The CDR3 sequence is CASSYSGSGWAEAFF. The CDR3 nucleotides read TGTGCCAGCAGTTACTCGGGGTCAGGGTGGGCTGAAGCTTTCTTT.

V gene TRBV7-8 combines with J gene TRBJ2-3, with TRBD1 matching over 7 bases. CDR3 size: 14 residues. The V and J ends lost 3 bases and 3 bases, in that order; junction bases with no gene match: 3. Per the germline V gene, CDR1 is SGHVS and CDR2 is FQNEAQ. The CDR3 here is CASSFWTGTDTQYF. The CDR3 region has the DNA TGTGCCAGCAGCTTCTGGACAGGAACAGATACGCAGTATTTT.

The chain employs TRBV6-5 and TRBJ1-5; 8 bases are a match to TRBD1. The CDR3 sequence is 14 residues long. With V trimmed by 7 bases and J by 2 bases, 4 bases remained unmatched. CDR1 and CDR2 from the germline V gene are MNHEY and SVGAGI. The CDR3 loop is CASILTGGNQPQHF. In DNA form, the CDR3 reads TGTGCCAGCATCCTGACAGGGGGCAATCAGCCCCAGCATTTT.

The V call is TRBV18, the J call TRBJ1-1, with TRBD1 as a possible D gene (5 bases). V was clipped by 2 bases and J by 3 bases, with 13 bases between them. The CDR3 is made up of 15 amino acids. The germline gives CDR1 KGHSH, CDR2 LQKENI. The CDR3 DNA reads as TGTGCCAGCTCACCAGTGGGGTCGGGGGACACTGAAGCTTTCTTT. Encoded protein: CASSPVGSGDTEAFF.

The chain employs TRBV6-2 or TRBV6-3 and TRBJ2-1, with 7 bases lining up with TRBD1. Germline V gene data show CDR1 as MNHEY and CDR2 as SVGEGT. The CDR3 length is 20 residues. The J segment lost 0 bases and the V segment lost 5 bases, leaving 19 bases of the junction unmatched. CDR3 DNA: TGTGCCAGCAGTAAAAGAACCGGGACAGCTACCACGAGCTCCTACAATGAGCAGTTCTTC. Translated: CASSKRTGTATTSSYNEQFF.

The CDR3 nucleotides are TGTGCCAGCAGCGTCACAGGTAACAATGAGCAGTTCTTC. This translates into CASSVTGNNEQFF. The chain employs TRBV7-3 and TRBJ2-1; tentative D call: TRBD1 (5 bases). CDR1 is SGHTA, CDR2 FQGTGA, per germline. CDR3 length: 13 amino acids. V dropped 5 bases and J dropped 5 bases, with 10 bases sitting between them.